In this sample, the clone carrying this T cell receptor beta chain turned up a few times. The time point was: newly diagnosed GD, antithyroid drugs for less than 3 months. PBMC-extracted RNA yielded the TCR library. The sample belongs to a study of regulatory T cells in long-lasting Graves disease. For the study at large: Under 3 months of antithyroid drugs had been taken by newly diagnosed Graves' patients.

Trimming removed 3 bases from V and 5 bases from J; junction bases left unmatched: 6. Germline-derived CDR1 and CDR2 are SEHNR and FQNEAQ (reference sequence). This CDR3 is built from 15 residues. Through Arm-PCR of CDR3 regions and iRepertoire HTBI primers, TCR beta libraries were built. Via MiXCR, TCRdb re-called the multiplex PCR reads, giving one row per CDR3 protein. The data hold approximately 470,000 distinct CDR3 sequences, with around 15% observed a single time. This sample also appeared in a second study, on T cells in Graves' hyperthyroidism and ophthalmopathy.

The sequences come from peripheral blood mononuclear cells (PBMCs), collected at new diagnosis, from a patient treated with antithyroid drugs. The rearrangement links TRBV7-9 to TRBJ1-2; 10 positions match TRBD1. This receptor was identified in a man aged 35 to 55 with Graves disease. This CDR3 is CASSFPTGGEYGYTF. As DNA, the CDR3 is TGTGCCAGCAGCTTTCCGACAGGGGGCGAGTATGGCTACACCTTC.